The rows below give T cell receptor beta chains drawn from one sample of a study of blood T cells in healthy people across ages. Each CDR3 protein gets one entry after TCRdb re-called the 5' RACE reads with MiXCR. This table has roughly 1.7 million distinct CDR3 sequences, roughly a third appearing once. Specimen: blood. The receptors derive from a woman between 25 and 40 years old in good health. CDR3s include the opening cysteine and the closing phenylalanine or tryptophan. The D gene is left open where the match is weak. Expanded clones are given a class, and other clones once, few, many or no size at all.

v_gene: TRBV12-3/TRBV12-4
j_gene: TRBJ1-6
d_gene: .
abundance: .
CDR3nt: TGTGCCAGCGGGGCAGGTGTTAATTCACCCCTCCACTTT
CDR3aa: CASGAGVNSPLHF

v_gene: TRBV10-3
j_gene: TRBJ2-7
d_gene: TRBD1
abundance: many
CDR3nt: TGTGCCATCAGTGAGCGAGGGACAGACCCCTACGAGCAGTACTTC
CDR3aa: CAISERGTDPYEQYF

v_gene: TRBV2
j_gene: TRBJ2-5
d_gene: .
abundance: few
CDR3nt: TGTGCCACCTCCCTCCTGGAGGGAGAGACCCAGTACTTC
CDR3aa: CATSLLEGETQYF

v_gene: TRBV7-2
j_gene: TRBJ1-4
d_gene: .
abundance: .
CDR3nt: TGTGCCAGCAGCTTCCAAACGGGAACTAATGAAAAACTGTTTTTT
CDR3aa: CASSFQTGTNEKLFF

v_gene: TRBV20-1
j_gene: TRBJ2-3
d_gene: .
abundance: few
CDR3nt: TGCAGTGCAGATTGGACAGATACGCAGTATTTT
CDR3aa: CSADWTDTQYF

v_gene: TRBV6-1
j_gene: TRBJ2-6
d_gene: .
abundance: .
CDR3nt: TGTGCCAGCAGCGGTACGAGCTCTGGGGCCAACGTCCTGACTTTC
CDR3aa: CASSGTSSGANVLTF

v_gene: TRBV29-1
j_gene: TRBJ2-3
d_gene: TRBD2
abundance: many
CDR3nt: TGCAGCGTGGTTGGGGTAGCGGGAAAGTTAGATACGCAGTATTTT
CDR3aa: CSVVGVAGKLDTQYF

v_gene: TRBV7-3
j_gene: TRBJ1-2
d_gene: .
abundance: few
CDR3nt: TGTGCCAGCAGCTTAAAGGCAGGGAGCTATGGCTACACCTTC
CDR3aa: CASSLKAGSYGYTF

v_gene: TRBV27
j_gene: TRBJ2-7
d_gene: .
abundance: many
CDR3nt: TGTGCCAGCAGTTTACTCGGGACTCCTGACACTTCGGGCGAGCAGTACTTC
CDR3aa: CASSLLGTPDTSGEQYF

v_gene: TRBV12-3/TRBV12-4
j_gene: TRBJ1-2
d_gene: TRBD1
abundance: few
CDR3nt: TGTGCCAGCAGGACGACAGGGAGGGATGGCTACACCTTC
CDR3aa: CASRTTGRDGYTF